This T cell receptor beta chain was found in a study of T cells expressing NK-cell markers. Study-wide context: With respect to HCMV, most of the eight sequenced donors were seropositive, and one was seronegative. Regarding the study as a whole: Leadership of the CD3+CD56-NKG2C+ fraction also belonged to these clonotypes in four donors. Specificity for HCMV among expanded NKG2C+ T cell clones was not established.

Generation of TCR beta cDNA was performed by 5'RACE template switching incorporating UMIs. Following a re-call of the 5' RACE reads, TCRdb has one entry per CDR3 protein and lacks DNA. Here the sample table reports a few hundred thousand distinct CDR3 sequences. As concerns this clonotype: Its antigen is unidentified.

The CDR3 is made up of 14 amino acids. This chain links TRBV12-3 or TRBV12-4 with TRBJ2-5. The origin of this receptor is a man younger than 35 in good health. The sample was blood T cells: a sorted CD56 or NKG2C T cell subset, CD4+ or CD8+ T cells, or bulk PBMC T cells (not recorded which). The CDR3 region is CASSITRVQETQYF.